Listed here are 12 T cell receptor beta chains from one sample, sequenced in a study of cytomegalovirus exposure and HLA in healthy donors. The PCR ran on 60 Vbeta and 13 Jbeta primers. This table comes from immunoSEQ multiplex PCR, and its TCRdb copy is limited to in-frame clones, with some not included. The sample includes about 120,000 clones, 75% to 85% seen only once; the top ten take 3.5% to 4.5%. Sequenced material: PBMCs. The receptors originated from a man aged 25-45 years in good health and CMV-seropositive.

The V call is TRBV6-5, the J call TRBJ1-1; 10 nucleotides line up with TRBD1. Germline lookup yields CDR1 MNHEY and CDR2 SVGAGI. With V trimmed by 6 bases and J by 7 bases, 11 bases remained unmatched. The CDR3 runs to 15 residues. For the CDR3, the DNA is TGTGCCAGCAGATGGACAGGGGGTGGTAATGGTGAAGCTTTCTTT. Its protein product is CASRWTGGGNGEAFF.

This clone has just a few counts. This chain links TRBV5-1 with TRBJ2-3; D ambiguous. Trimming stripped 4 bases from V and 0 bases from J, with 9 bases between. This CDR3 is built from 14 residues. Germline assignment: CDR1 SGHRS and CDR2 YFSETQ. CDR3 residues: CASSPTRSTDTQYF. CDR3 coding DNA: TGCGCCAGCAGCCCAACCAGGAGCACAGATACGCAGTATTTT.

The chain has TRBV2 and TRBJ1-1, with D possibly TRBD1 on 5 matching bases. Germline V gene sequence: CDR1 SNHLY, CDR2 FYNNEI. This CDR3 comprises 14 residues. V lost 2 bases, J lost 5 bases, and 12 bases lay in between. CDR3 DNA sequence: TGTGCCAGCAGTGAATTTCAGGGTGAGACTGAAGCTTTCTTT. It encodes CASSEFQGETEAFF.

The chain has TRBV28 and TRBJ2-6; the D gene is possibly TRBD2 (6 bases). Germline CDR1 is MDHEN and CDR2 is SYDVKM. Trimming pared 7 bases from V and 0 bases from J, leaving 10 bases between. The CDR3 loop spans 15 amino acids. For the CDR3, the DNA is TGTGCCAGCACCCTGCGGGACTCTGGGGCCAACGTCCTGACTTTC. Translation: CASTLRDSGANVLTF.

This rearrangement joins TRBV10-3 to TRBJ1-1; tentatively, D is TRBD1 (5 bases). This CDR3 region has 13 residues. V was clipped by 11 bases and J by 1 base, with 14 bases between them. CDR1 ENHRY and CDR2 SYGVKD come from the germline V gene. CDR3 DNA sequence: TGTGCCGCGGAGGGGAATAAGAACACTGAAGCTTTCTTT. Translated, it gives CAAEGNKNTEAFF.

In its sample, this clone was seen a few times. The CDR3 DNA reads TGCAGCGTTGAAATGGGAGCGGGGGAGCAGTACTTC. Amino acids: CSVEMGAGEQYF. The chain couples TRBV29-1 to TRBJ2-7; 7 bases line up with TRBD2. V was clipped by 2 bases and J by 7 bases; unmatched bases: 5. The length of the CDR3 is 12 residues. The germline V gene encodes CDR1 SQVTM and CDR2 ANQGSEA.

This chain connects TRBV7-2 to TRBJ2-1; D remains unclear. V lost 3 bases, J lost 6 bases, and 9 bases lay in between. Per germline, CDR1 SGHTA and CDR2 FQGNSA. The length of the CDR3 is 13 residues. This CDR3 is CASSFSPGNEQFF. The CDR3 DNA follows: TGTGCCAGCAGCTTTTCCCCCGGCAATGAGCAGTTCTTC. Looking up the rest from reference TRBV7-2 and TRBJ2-1 gives the full variable domain: GAGVSQSPSNKVTEKGKDVELRCDPISGHTALYWYRQSLGQGLEFLIYFQGNSAPDKSGLPSDRFSAERTGGSVSTLTIQRTQQEDSAVYLCASSFSPGNEQFFGPGTRLTVL.

The V call is TRBV7-3, the J call TRBJ2-3, with 8 bases that match TRBD2. After removal of 1 base from V and 0 bases from J, the junction contained 3 bases not matched to a gene. Germline-derived CDR1 and CDR2 are SGHTA and FQGTGA. The CDR3 is made up of 16 amino acids. The CDR3 DNA sequence: TGTGCCAGCAGCTTAAAACTAGCGGCTAGCACAGATACGCAGTATTTT. Translation: CASSLKLAASTDTQYF.

The rearrangement links TRBV9 to TRBJ2-1; 9 positions match TRBD1. This CDR3 spans 17 amino acids. V was clipped by 0 bases and J by 3 bases; unmatched bases: 7. Germline values: CDR1 SGDLS, CDR2 YYNGEE. CDR3 residues: CASSVGDRVAYYNEQFF. CDR3 coding DNA: TGTGCCAGCAGCGTAGGGGACAGGGTAGCCTACTACAATGAGCAGTTCTTC.

J is TRBJ2-1 and V is TRBV25-1; D perhaps matches TRBD2 (5 bases). Trimming stripped 8 bases from V and 6 bases from J, with 23 bases between. The CDR3 totals 16 residues. The V gene's germline CDR1 is MGHDK and CDR2 SYGVNS. CDR3 in DNA: TGTGCCAGCTCCGGACTCTTCCTCTCGGCCACCAATGAGCAGTTCTTC. Translation: CASSGLFLSATNEQFF.

The chain joins TRBV9 to TRBJ2-1; tentative D call: TRBD1 (5 bases). The CDR3 sequence is 15 residues long. CDR1 and CDR2 from the germline V gene are SGDLS and YYNGEE. The V and J ends lost 0 bases and 5 bases respectively, with 12 bases between them. DNA of the CDR3: TGTGCCAGCAGCGTAGAGGGGCTAGTGAACAATGAGCAGTTCTTC. Translated: CASSVEGLVNNEQFF.

This chain links TRBV28 with TRBJ1-2, with D tentatively TRBD1 (6 bases). Trimming pared 10 bases from V and 7 bases from J, leaving 19 bases between. CDR1 and CDR2 from the germline V gene are MDHEN and SYDVKM. The CDR3 extends over 13 amino acids. CDR3 protein: CATPRQGLGGYTF. Here the CDR3 DNA reads TGTGCCACCCCTCGCCAGGGGTTGGGTGGCTACACCTTC.